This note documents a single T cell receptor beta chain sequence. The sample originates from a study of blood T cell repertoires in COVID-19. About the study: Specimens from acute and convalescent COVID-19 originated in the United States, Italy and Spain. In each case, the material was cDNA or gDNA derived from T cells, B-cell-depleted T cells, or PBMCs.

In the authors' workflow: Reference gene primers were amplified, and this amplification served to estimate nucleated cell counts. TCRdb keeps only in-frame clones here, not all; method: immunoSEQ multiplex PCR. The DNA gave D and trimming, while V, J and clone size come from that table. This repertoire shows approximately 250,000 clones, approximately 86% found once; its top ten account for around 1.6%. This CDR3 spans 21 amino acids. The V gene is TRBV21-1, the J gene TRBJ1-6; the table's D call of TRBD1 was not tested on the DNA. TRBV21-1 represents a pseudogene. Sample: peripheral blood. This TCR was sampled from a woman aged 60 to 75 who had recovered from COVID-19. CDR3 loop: CASSKRGGRSSAGKYNSPLHF. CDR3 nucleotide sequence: TGTGCCAGCAGCAAACGAGGGGGCAGATCGTCCGCCGGAAAATATAATTCACCCCTCCACTTT.